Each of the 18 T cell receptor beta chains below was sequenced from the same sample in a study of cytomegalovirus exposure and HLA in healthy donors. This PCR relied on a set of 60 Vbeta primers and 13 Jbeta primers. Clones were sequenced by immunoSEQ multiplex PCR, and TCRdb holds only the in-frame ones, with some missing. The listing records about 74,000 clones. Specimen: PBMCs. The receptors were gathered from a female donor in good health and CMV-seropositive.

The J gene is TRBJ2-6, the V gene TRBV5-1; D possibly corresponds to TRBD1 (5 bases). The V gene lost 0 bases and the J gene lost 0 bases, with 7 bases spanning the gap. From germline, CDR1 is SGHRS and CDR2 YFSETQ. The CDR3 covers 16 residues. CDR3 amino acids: CASSLVGASGANVLTF. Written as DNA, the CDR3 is TGCGCCAGCAGCTTGGTAGGGGCCTCTGGGGCCAACGTCCTGACTTTC.

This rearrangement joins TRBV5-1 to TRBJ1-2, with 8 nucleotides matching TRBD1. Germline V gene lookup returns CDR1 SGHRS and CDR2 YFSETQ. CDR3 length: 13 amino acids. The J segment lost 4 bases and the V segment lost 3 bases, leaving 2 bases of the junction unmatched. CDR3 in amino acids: CASSYDRGYGYTF. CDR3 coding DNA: TGCGCCAGCAGCTACGACAGGGGCTATGGCTACACCTTC.

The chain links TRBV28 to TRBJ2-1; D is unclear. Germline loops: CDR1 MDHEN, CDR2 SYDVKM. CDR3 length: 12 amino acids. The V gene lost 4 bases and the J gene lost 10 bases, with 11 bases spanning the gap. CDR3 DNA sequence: TGTGCCAGCAGTTCTTCCGTCCGGGAGCAGTTCTTC. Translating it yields CASSSSVREQFF.

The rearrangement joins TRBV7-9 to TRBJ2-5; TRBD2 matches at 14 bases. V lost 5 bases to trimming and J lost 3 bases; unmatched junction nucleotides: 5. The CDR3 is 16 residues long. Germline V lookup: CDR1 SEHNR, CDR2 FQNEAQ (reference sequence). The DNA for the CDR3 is TGTGCCAGCAGCCCCCCGGGACTAGCGGGAGAAGAGACCCAGTACTTC. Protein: CASSPPGLAGEETQYF.

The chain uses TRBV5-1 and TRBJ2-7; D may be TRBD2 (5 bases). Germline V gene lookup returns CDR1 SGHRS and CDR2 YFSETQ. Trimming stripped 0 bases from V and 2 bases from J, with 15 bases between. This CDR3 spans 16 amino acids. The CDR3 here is CASSLGSVDGTYEQYF. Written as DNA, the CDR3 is TGCGCCAGCAGCTTGGGGTCCGTGGACGGGACCTACGAGCAGTACTTC.

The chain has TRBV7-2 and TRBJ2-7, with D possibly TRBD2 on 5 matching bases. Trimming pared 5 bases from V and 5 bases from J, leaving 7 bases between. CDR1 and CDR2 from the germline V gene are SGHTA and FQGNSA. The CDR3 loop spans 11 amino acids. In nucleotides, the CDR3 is TGTGCCAGCAGCGTCGGGGACGAGCAGTACTTC. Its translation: CASSVGDEQYF.

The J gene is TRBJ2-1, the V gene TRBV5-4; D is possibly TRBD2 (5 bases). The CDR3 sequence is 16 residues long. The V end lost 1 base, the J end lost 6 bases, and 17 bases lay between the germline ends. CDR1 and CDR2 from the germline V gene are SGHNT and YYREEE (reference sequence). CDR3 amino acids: CASSLLTTLVGNEQFF. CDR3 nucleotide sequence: TGTGCCAGCAGCTTGCTGACTACCCTGGTAGGCAATGAGCAGTTCTTC.

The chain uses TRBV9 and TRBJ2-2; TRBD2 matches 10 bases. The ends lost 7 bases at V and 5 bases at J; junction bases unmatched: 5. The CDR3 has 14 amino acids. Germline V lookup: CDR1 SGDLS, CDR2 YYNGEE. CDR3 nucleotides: TGTGCCAGCTCCCGACTAGCGGGTACCGGGGAGCTGTTTTTT. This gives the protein CASSRLAGTGELFF.

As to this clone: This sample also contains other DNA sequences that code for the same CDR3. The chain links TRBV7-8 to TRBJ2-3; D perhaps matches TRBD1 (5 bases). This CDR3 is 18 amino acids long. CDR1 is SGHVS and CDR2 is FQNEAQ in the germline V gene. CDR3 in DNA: TGTGATCTCAGCTTCAGCGAGACAGAGCCTGAGGACACAGATACGCAGTATTTT. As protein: CDLSFSETEPEDTDTQYF.

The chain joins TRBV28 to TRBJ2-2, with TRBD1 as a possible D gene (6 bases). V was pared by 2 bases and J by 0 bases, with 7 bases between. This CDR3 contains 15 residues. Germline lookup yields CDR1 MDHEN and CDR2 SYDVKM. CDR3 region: CASSLGQTNTGELFF. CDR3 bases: TGTGCCAGCAGTTTAGGACAGACGAACACCGGGGAGCTGTTTTTT.

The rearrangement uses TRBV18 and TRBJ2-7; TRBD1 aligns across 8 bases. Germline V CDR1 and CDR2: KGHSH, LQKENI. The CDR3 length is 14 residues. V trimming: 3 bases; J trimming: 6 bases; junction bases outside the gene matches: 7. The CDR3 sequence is CASSPAGQGAEQYF. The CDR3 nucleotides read TGTGCCAGCTCACCGGCGGGCCAGGGGGCCGAGCAGTACTTC.

This chain's CDR3 is CASSPVGVQGFNTEAFF. As DNA, the CDR3 is TGTGCCAGCAGCCCCGTGGGGGTACAGGGGTTCAACACTGAAGCTTTCTTT. V usage is TRBV7-2 and J usage is TRBJ1-1; 7 bases match TRBD1. The CDR3 totals 17 residues. Germline lookup yields CDR1 SGHTA and CDR2 FQGNSA. V was clipped by 5 bases and J by 2 bases; unmatched bases: 14.

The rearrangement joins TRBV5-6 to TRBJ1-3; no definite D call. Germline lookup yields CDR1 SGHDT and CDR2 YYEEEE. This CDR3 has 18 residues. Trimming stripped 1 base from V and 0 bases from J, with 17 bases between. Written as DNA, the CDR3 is TGTGCCAGCAGCTTGTATGGCAGATCTACAGTCTCTGGAAACACCATATATTTT. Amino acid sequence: CASSLYGRSTVSGNTIYF.

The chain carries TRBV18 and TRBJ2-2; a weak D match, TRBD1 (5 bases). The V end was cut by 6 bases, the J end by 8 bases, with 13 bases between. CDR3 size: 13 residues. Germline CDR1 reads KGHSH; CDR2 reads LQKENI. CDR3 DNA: TGTGCCAGCTCGAACAGGTGGAGTGGGGAGCTGTTTTTT. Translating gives CASSNRWSGELFF.

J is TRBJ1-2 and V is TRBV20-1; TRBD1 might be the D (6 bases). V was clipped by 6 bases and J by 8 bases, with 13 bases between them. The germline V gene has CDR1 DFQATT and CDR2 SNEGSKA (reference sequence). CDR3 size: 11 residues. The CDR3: CSATPGVGYTF. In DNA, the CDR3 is TGCAGTGCGACGCCAGGGGTCGGCTACACCTTC.

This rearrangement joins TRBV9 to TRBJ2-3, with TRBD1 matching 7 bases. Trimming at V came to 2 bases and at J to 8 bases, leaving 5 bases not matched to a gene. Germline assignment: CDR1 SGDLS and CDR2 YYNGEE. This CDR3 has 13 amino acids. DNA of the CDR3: TGTGCCAGCAGCGTTGCTTCAGGGGGTACGCAGTATTTT. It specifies CASSVASGGTQYF.

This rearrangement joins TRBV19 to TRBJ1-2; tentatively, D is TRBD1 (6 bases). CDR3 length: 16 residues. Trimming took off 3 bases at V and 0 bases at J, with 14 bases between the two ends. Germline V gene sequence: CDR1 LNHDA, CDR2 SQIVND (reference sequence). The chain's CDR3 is CASSIRRGPTNYGYTF. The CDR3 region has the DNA TGTGCCAGTAGTATTAGGCGGGGGCCAACTAACTATGGCTACACCTTC.

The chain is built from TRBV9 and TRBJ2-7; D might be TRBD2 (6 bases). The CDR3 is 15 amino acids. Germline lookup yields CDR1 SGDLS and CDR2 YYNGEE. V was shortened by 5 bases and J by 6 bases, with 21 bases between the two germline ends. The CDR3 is CASSSETRMAAEQYF. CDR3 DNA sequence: TGTGCCAGCAGTTCGGAGACTAGGATGGCCGCCGAGCAGTACTTC.